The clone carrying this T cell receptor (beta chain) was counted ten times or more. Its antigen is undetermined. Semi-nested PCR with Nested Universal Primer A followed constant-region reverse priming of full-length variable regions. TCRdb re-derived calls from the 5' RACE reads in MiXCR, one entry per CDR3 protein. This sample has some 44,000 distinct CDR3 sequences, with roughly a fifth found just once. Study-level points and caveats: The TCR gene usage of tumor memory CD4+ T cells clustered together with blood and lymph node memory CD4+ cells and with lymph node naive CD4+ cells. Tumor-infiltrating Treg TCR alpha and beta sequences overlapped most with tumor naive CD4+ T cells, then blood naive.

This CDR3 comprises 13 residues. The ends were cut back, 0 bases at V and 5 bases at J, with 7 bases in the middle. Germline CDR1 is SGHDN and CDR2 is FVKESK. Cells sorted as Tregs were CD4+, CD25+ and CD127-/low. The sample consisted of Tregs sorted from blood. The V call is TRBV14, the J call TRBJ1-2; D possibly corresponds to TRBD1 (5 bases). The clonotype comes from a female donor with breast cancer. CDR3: CASSQDQGYGYTF. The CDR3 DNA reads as TGTGCCAGCAGCCAAGATCAGGGTTATGGCTACACCTTC.